Only one count was recorded for the clone carrying this T cell receptor (beta chain). Antigen unknown. The data stem from a study of T cells in localized non-small cell lung cancer. Clones were read by immunoSEQ multiplex PCR, and TCRdb kept only the in-frame ones, dropping some. The sample yields fewer than 25,000 clones, approximately 87% seen once. CDR1 SGHTA and CDR2 FQGNSA come from the germline V gene. The CDR3 sequence is 16 residues long. The junction had 9 bases not matched to a gene; V was cut back by 5 bases and J by 2 bases. General study results and limits: Tumor samples were not multi-region, leaving intratumor heterogeneity unexcluded. Prolonged overall survival went with higher T cell density in the blood. A median of 57 clones ranked among the top 100 in tumor appeared in adjacent lung.

The clonotype was recovered from a woman between 40 and 69 years old with stage I lung adenocarcinoma. Sequences were derived from peripheral blood, sampled before any cancer treatment. V gene TRBV7-2 combines with J gene TRBJ2-7, with TRBD1 matching 10 bases. CDR3 DNA: TGTGCCAGCAGCCTCGCCGGGACAGGGGACCCCTACGAGCAGTACTTC. It encodes CASSLAGTGDPYEQYF.